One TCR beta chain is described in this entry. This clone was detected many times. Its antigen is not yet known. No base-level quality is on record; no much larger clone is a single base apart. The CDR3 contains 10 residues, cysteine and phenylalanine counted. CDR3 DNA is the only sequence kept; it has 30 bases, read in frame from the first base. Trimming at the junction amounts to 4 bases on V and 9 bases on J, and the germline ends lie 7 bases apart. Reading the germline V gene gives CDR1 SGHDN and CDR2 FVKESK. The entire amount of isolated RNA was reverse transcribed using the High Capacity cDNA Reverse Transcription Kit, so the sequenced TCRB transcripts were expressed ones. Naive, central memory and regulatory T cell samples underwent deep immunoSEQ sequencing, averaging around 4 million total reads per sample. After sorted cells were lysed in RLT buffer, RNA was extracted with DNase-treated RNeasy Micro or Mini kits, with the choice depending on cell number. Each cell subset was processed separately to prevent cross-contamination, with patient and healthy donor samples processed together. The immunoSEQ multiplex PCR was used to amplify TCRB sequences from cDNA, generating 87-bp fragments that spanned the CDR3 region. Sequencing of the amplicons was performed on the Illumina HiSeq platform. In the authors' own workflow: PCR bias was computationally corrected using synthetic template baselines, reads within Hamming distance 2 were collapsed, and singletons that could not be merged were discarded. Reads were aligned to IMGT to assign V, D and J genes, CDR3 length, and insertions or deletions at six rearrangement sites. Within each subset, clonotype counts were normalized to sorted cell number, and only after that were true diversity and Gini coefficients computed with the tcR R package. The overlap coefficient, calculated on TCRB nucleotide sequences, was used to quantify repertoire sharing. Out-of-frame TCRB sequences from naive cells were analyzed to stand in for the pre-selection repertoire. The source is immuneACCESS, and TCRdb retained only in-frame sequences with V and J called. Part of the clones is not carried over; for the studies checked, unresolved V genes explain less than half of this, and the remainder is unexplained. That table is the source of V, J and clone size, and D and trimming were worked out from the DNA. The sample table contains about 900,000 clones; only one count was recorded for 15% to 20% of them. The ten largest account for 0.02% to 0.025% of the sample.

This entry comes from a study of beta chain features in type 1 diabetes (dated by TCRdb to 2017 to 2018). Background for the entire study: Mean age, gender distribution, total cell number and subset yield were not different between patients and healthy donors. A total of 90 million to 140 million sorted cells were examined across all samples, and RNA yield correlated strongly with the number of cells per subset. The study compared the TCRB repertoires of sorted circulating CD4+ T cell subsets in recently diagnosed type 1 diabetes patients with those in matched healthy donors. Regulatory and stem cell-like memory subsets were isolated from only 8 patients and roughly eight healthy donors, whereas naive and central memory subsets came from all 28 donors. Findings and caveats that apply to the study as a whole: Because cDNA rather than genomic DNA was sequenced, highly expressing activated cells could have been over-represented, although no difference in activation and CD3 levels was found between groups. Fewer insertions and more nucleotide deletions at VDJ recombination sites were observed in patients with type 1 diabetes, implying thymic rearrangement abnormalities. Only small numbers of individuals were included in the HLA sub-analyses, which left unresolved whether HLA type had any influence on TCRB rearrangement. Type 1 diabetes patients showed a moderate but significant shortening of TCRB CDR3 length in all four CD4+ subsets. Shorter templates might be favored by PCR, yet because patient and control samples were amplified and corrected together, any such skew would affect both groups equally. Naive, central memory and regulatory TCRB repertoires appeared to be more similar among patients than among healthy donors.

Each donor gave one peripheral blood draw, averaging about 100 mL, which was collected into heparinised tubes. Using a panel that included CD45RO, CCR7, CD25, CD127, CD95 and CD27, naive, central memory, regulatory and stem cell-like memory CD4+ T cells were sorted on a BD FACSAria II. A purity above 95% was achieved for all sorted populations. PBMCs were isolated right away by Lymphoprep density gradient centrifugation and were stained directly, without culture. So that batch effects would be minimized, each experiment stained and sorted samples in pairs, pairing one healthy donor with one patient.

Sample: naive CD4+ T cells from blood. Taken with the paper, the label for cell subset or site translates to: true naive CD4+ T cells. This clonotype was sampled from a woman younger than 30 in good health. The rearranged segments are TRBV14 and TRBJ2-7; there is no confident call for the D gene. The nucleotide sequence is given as TGTGCCAGCAGCCCGAAAAGGCAGTACTTC. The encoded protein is CASSPKRQYF.